This TCR beta chain was captured by sequencing in a study of vaccination and CD4 T cells after COVID-19. Background on the study: Participants were administered two doses of either the BNT162b2 or the mRNA-1273 vaccine. Blood was drawn a median around 74 days post second dose, range 14 to 241.

The CDR3 length is 15 residues. Trimming took 5 bases from V and 0 from J, leaving 14 bases between them. CDR1 is SNHLY, CDR2 FYNNEI, per germline. Sample treatment: roughly ten-day PBMC culture with coronavirus spike peptide pools or control peptides (ViraFEST assay). The Oncomine TCR Beta short-read assay sequenced DNA from cultured CD4+ T cells. In TCRdb, the PCR reads were re-called with MiXCR into one record per CDR3 protein. This sample carries about 8,800 distinct CDR3 sequences, about 44% of them seen once, and the ten largest clones take 6.5% to 9%. This clonotype was recorded a few times. The antigen is unknown.

The chain combines TRBV2 with TRBJ2-7, with D possibly matching TRBD2 (6 bases). The TCR sequence derives from a human donor who had recovered from COVID-19. Sample: CD4+ T cells from blood, cultured in vitro. The CDR3 here is CASSPNSGLSYEQYF. CDR3 bases: TGTGCCAGCAGTCCGAATAGCGGCCTCTCCTACGAGCAGTACTTC.